This T cell receptor beta chain was observed in a study of graft-versus-host responses after intestinal transplantation. General study results and limits: GvH clones surfaced in recipient marrow, some emerging earlier in ileum or blood.

Profiling relied on immunoSEQ multiplex PCR, and the TCRdb table lists in-frame clones only, not all of them. The data hold roughly 120,000 clones, with 90% observed a single time. This clone has more than one count but fewer than ten. Its matching antigen is unknown. The TCR originated in a human donor who received an intestinal transplant. The sample consisted of unstimulated CD4+ T cells sorted from spleen or lymph node cells, taken before intestinal transplant.

The CDR3 sequence: CASSRAVFYGYTF. The CDR3 nucleotides read TGTGCCAGCAGCCGAGCGGTTTTCTATGGCTACACCTTC. The chain carries TRBV7-8 and TRBJ1-2; D is uncertain. CDR3 length equals 13 residues. The germline V and J ends were trimmed by 5 bases and 4 bases, with 11 bases remaining between them. Germline loops: CDR1 SGHVS, CDR2 FQNEAQ.